Listed here are 4 T cell receptor beta chains from one sample, sequenced in a study of shared clonotypes between healthy human individuals. Clones were read by immunoSEQ multiplex PCR, and TCRdb kept only the in-frame ones, dropping some. The sample has 2 million to 2.5 million clones, around 95% seen once. Material: naive CD4+ T cells sorted from blood. Subset noted: CD45RA+ positively selected. Receptors originate from a man in his late teens or twenties in good health.

The gene calls are TRBV6-6 and TRBJ2-1; TRBD1 is a possible D gene (6 bases). The CDR3 contains 16 residues. The V gene lost 3 bases and the J gene lost 9 bases, with 21 bases spanning the gap. Germline lookup yields CDR1 MNHNY and CDR2 SVGAGI (reference sequence). The CDR3 sequence: CASSYPSHWEGGEQFF. The CDR3 DNA reads as TGTGCCAGCAGTTATCCGTCCCATTGGGAAGGGGGTGAGCAGTTCTTC.

The rearrangement joins TRBV19 to TRBJ1-5, with 8 positions matching TRBD1. Unmatched junction bases numbered 7, after V lost 1 base and J lost 5 bases. CDR1 and CDR2 (germline): LNHDA, SQIVND (reference sequence). This CDR3 comprises 16 residues. The CDR3 coding sequence is TGTGCCAGTAGTATAGCCGTTGGACAGGGCCATCAGCCCCAGCATTTT. It is translated as CASSIAVGQGHQPQHF.

This chain joins TRBV27 and TRBJ1-4, with TRBD1 matching over 7 bases. CDR3 size: 15 residues. Germline loops: CDR1 MNHEY, CDR2 SMNVEV (reference sequence). V dropped 6 bases and J dropped 2; count of bases not matched to a gene: 6. The chain's CDR3 is CASSSRGPTNEKLFF. The DNA of the CDR3 is TGTGCCAGCAGCTCTAGGGGGCCCACTAATGAAAAACTGTTTTTT.

The chain employs TRBV19 and TRBJ2-3; 13 bases map to TRBD2. The V segment lost 5 bases and the J segment 1 base; nucleotides outside the gene matches: 6. The CDR3 length is 17 residues. Germline CDR1 and CDR2: LNHDA and SQIVND (reference sequence). The CDR3 coding sequence is TGTGCCAGTAGTCCCCAAGGACTAGCGGGGGGCACAGATACGCAGTATTTT. It yields the protein CASSPQGLAGGTDTQYF.